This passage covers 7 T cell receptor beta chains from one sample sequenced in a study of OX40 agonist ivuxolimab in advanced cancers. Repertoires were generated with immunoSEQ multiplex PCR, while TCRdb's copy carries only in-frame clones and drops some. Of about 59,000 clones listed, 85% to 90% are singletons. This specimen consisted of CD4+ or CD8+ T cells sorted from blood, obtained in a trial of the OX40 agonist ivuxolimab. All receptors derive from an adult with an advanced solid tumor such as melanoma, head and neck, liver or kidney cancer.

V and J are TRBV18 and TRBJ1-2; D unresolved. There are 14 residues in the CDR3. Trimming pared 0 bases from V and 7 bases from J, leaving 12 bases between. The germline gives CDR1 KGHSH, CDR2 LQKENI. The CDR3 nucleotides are TGTGCCAGCTCACCACCAGGGCTCCGGGGTGGCTACACCTTC. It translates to CASSPPGLRGGYTF.

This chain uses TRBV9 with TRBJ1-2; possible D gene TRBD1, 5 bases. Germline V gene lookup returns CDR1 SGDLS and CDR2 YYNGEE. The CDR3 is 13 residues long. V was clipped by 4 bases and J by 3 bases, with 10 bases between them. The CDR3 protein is CASSKRGDYGYTF. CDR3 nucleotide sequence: TGTGCCAGCAGCAAGCGGGGGGACTATGGCTACACCTTC.

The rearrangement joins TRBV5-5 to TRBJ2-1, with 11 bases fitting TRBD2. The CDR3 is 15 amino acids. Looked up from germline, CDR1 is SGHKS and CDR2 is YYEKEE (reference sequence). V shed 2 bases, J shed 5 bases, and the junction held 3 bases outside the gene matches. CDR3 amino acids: CASSFPGLADNEQFF. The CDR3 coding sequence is TGTGCCAGCAGCTTCCCGGGACTAGCGGACAATGAGCAGTTCTTC.

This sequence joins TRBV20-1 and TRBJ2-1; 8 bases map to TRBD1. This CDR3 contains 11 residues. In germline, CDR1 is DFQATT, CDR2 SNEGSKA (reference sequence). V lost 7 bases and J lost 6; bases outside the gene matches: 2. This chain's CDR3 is CSGDRGNEQFF. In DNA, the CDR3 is TGCAGTGGCGACAGGGGCAATGAGCAGTTCTTC.

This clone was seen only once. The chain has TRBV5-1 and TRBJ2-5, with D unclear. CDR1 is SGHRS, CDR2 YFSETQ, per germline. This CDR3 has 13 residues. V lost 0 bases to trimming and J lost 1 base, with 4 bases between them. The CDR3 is CASSLGVQETQYF. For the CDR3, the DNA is TGCGCCAGCAGCTTGGGTGTCCAAGAGACCCAGTACTTC.

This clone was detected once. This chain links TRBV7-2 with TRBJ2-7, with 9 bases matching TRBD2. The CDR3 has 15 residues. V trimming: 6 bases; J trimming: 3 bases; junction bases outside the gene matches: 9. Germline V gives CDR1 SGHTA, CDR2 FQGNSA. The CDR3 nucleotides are TGTGCCAGCAGTCCTTGGGCGGGGGGGTACTACGAGCAGTACTTC. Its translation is CASSPWAGGYYEQYF.

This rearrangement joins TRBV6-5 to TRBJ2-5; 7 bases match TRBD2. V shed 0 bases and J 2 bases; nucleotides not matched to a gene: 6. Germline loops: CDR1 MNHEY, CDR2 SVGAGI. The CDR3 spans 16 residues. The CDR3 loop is CASSYSTGTTQETQYF. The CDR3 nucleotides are TGTGCCAGCAGTTACTCGACCGGGACTACACAAGAGACCCAGTACTTC.